This T cell receptor (beta chain) is drawn from a study of cytomegalovirus exposure and HLA in healthy donors. Study-level points and caveats: Most TCR beta V segments were productive about 87% or about 30% of the time in an earlier analysis.

The trim removed 5 bases at V and 1 base at J, leaving 6 bases unmatched. From germline, CDR1 is LNHDA and CDR2 SQIVND (reference sequence). CDR3 length: 15 amino acids. A word on this clone: Its antigen is still unknown.

All donors participated as healthy donors of bone marrow. The PCR used 60 Vbeta and 13 Jbeta primers. Sequencing was performed with immunoSEQ multiplex PCR; in TCRdb, only in-frame clones are kept and a portion is missing. Of 80,000 to 100,000 clones listed, around 77% are singletons. The clonotype was recovered from a man aged 35 to 55 in good health and CMV-seronegative. The V and J genes are TRBV19 and TRBJ2-7, with TRBD1 matching 9 bases. The sample taken for sequencing was PBMCs. Written as DNA, the CDR3 is TGTGCCAGTAGTGAAACCGGGACAGGGTCCTACGAGCAGTACTTC. It specifies CASSETGTGSYEQYF.